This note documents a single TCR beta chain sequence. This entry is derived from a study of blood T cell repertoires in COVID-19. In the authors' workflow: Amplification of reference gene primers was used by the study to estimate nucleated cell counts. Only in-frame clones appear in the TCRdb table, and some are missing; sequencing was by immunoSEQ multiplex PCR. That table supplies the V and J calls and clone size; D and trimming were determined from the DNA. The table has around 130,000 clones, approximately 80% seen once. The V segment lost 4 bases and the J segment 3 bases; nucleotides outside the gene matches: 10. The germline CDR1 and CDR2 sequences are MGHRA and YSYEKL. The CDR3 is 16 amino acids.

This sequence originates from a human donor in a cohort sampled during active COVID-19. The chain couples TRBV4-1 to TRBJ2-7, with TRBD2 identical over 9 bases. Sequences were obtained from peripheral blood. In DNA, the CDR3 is TGCGCCAGCAGCCTCGCCGTAGCTAGCGGGGTCTACGAGCAGTACTTC. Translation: CASSLAVASGVYEQYF.